This T cell receptor beta chain came from a study of Graves' ophthalmopathy and Graves' hyperthyroidism. Amplification targeted the TCR beta CDR3 regions, with RNA transcripts as the source material. Following a first-round RT-PCR that used HTBI primers, a second-round multiplex PCR was carried out. TCRdb re-called the multiplex PCR reads through MiXCR, storing one row per CDR3 protein. The sample lists some 200,000 distinct CDR3 sequences; about 32% were seen once. The CDR3 contains 16 residues. V lost 6 bases, J lost 3 bases, and 13 bases stayed unmatched. Per the germline V gene, CDR1 is MDHEN and CDR2 is SYDVKM. Findings of the study overall: Detected in blood as well were most expanded thyroid clonotypes with frequency above 0.001.

This clonotype has only a few counts. Its antigen is as yet unknown. For donors with ophthalmopathy, the disease showed moderate-to-severe activity, reached CAS ≥3 and NOSPECS ≥4, and had lasted under 3 months. The PBMCs used were ones drawn from approximately 10 ml of fresh peripheral blood. V usage is TRBV28 and J usage is TRBJ1-1; the match to TRBD1 covers 7 bases. Specimen: peripheral blood. The clonotype was recovered from a man aged 50 to 59 with Graves' ophthalmopathy. CDR3 region: CASRRDSPFADTEAFF. CDR3 DNA sequence: TGTGCCAGCAGGAGGGACAGCCCCTTTGCTGACACTGAAGCTTTCTTT.